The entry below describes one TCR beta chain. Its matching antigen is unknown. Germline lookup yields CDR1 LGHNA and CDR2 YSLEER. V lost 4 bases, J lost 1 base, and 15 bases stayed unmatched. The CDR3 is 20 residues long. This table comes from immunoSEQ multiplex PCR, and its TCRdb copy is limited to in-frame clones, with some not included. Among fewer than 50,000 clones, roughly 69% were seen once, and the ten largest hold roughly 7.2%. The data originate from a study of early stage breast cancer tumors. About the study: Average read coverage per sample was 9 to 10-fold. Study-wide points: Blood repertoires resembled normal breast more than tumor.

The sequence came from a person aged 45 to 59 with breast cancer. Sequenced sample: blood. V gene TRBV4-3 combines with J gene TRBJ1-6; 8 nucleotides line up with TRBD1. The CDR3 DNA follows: TGCGCCAGCAGCCGGGAGATACAGGGGGTCATGAGGTCCTATAATTCACCCCTCCACTTT. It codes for CASSREIQGVMRSYNSPLHF.